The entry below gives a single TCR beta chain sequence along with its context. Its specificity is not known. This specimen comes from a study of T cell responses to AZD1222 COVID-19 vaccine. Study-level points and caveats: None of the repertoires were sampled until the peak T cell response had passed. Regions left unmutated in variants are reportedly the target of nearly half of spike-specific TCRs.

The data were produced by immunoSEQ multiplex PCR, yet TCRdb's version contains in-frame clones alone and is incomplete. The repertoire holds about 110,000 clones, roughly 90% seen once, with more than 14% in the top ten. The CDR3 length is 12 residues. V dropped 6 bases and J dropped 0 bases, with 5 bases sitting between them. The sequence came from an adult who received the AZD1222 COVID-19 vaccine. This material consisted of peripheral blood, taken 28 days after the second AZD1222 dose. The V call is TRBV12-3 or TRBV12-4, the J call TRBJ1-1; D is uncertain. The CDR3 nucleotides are TGTGCCAGCAGGCCGCTGAACACTGAAGCTTTCTTT. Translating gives CASRPLNTEAFF.